The T cell receptor (beta chain) under discussion was sequenced for a study of T-cell reconstitution after alpha-beta-depleted transplantation in children. General observations from the study: A year had passed since transplant, and T-cell counts and diversity by then came mostly from newly produced T cells.

This clonotype turned up a few times. The antigen remains undetermined. Unique molecular identifiers were incorporated into the prepared TCRbeta library. Using its own MiXCR run on the PCR reads, TCRdb lists one record per CDR3 protein. The table records about 250,000 distinct CDR3 sequences, roughly a quarter of them present only once. Germline loops: CDR1 LGHNA, CDR2 YSLEER. The CDR3 has 11 residues. Trimming took 1 base from V and 7 from J, leaving 1 base between them. The sequencing here drew on PBMCs, mostly from graft donor cells, taken 360 days after TCRalphabeta/CD19-depleted stem cell transplant. This rearrangement joins TRBV4-3 to TRBJ1-4; D is unresolved. The source of this sequence is a female patient aged 2 to 10 who had a stem cell transplant for congenital amegakaryocytic thrombocytopenia, so the T cells may come from the graft donor. The CDR3 loop is CASSQAEKLFF. CDR3 nucleotide sequence: TGCGCCAGCAGCCAAGCTGAAAAACTGTTTTTT.